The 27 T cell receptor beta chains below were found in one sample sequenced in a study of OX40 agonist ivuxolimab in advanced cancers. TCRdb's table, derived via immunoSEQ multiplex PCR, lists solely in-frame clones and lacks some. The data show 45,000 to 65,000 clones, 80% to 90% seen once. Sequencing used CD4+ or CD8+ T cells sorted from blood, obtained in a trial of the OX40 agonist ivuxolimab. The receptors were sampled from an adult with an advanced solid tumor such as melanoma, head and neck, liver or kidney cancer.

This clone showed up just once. The CDR3 nucleotides read TGTGCCAGCAGCCAACAGCGGGGGGGCACTGAAGCTTTCTTT. Translating gives CASSQQRGGTEAFF. The genes are TRBV7-2 and TRBJ1-1, with D perhaps matching TRBD1 (5 bases). Germline values: CDR1 SGHTA, CDR2 FQGNSA. Trimming took 5 bases from V and 4 from J, leaving 14 bases between them. This CDR3 spans 14 amino acids.

The CDR3 sequence: CASSNGFGNEQYF. In DNA form, the CDR3 reads TGTGCCAGCAGCAACGGATTCGGGAACGAGCAGTACTTC. The chain joins TRBV7-2 to TRBJ2-7; tentative D call: TRBD2 (5 bases). V lost 5 bases to trimming and J lost 5 bases, with 13 bases between them. The germline V gene encodes CDR1 SGHTA and CDR2 FQGNSA. This CDR3 has 13 amino acids.

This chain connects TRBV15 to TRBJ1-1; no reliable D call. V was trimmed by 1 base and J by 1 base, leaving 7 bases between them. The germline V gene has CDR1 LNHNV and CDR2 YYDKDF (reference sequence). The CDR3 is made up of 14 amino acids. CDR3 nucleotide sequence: TGTGCCACCAGCAGAGCTAACAAGAACACTGAAGCTTTCTTT. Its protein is CATSRANKNTEAFF.

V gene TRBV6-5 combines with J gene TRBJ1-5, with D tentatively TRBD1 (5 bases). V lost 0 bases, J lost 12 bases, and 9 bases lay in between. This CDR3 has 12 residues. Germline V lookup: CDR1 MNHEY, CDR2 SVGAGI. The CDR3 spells CASSYSGRDQHF. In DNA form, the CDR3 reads TGTGCCAGCAGTTACTCGGGCAGGGACCAGCATTTT.

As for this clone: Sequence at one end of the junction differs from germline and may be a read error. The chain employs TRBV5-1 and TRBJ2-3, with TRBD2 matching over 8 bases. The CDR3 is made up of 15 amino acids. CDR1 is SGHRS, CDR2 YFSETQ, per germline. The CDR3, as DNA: TGCGCCAGCCGCTTCGGGGGGGGGCCCACAGATACGCAGTATTTT. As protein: CASRFGGGPTDTQYF. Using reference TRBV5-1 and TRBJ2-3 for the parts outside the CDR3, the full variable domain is KAGVTQTPRYLIKTRGQQVTLSCSPISGHRSVSWYQQTPGQGLQFLFEYFSETQRNKGNFPGRFSGRQFSNSRSEMNVSTLELGDSALYLCASRFGGGPTDTQYFGPGTRLTVL.

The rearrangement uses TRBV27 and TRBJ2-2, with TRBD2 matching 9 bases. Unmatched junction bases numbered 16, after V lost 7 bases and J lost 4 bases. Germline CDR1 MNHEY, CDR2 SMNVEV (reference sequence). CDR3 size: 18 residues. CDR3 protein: CASTIHLGGGGGTGELFF. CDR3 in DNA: TGTGCCAGCACCATTCATCTGGGCGGGGGGGGTGGCACCGGGGAGCTGTTTTTT.

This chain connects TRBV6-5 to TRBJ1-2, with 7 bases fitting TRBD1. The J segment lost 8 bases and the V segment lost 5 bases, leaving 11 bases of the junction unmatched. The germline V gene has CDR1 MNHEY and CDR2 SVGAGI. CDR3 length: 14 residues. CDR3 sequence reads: CASSPDRAIGGYTF. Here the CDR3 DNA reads TGTGCCAGCAGTCCTGACAGGGCCATCGGAGGCTACACCTTC.

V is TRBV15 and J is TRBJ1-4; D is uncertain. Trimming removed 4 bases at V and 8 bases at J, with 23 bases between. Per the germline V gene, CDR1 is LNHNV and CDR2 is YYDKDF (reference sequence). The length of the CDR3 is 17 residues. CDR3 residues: CATSTGWAVSMGEKLFF. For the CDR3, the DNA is TGTGCCACCAGCACCGGATGGGCGGTTTCTATGGGAGAAAAACTGTTTTTT. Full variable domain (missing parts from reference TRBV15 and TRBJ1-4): DAMVIQNPRYQVTQFGKPVTLSCSQTLNHNVMYWYQQKSSQAPKLLFHYYDKDFNNEADTPDNFQSRRPNTSFCFLDIRSPGLGDTAMYLCATSTGWAVSMGEKLFFGSGTQLSVL.

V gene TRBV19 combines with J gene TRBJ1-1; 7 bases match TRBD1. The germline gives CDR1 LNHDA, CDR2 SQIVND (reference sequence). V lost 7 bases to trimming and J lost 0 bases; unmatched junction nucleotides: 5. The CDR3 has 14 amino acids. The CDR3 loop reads CASTQGQLNTEAFF. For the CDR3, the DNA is TGTGCCAGTACCCAGGGACAGCTGAACACTGAAGCTTTCTTT.

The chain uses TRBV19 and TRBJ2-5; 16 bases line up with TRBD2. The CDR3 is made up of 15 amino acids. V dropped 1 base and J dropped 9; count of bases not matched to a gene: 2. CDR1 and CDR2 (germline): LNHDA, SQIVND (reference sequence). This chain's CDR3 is CASSIAGTSGGAQYF. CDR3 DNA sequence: TGTGCCAGTAGTATAGCTGGGACTAGCGGGGGGGCCCAGTACTTC.

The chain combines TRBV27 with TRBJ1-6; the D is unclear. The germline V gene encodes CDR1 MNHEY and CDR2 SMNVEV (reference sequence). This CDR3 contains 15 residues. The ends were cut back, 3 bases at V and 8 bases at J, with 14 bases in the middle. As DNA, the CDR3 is TGTGCCAGCAGTTTTGTTACGCGGAGAGATTCACCCCTCCACTTT. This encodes CASSFVTRRDSPLHF.

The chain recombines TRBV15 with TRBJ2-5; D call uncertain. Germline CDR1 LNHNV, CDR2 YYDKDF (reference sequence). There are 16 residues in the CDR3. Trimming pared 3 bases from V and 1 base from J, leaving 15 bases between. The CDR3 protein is CATSSVRVKPQETQYF. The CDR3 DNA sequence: TGTGCCACCAGCAGTGTCCGAGTAAAACCCCAAGAGACCCAGTACTTC.

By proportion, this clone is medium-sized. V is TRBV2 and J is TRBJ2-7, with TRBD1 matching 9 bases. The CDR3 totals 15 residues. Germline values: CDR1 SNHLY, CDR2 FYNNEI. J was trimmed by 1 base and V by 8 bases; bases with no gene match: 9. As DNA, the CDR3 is TGTGCCAGCGGAGGGACAGGGCGTGCATCCTACGAGCAGTACTTC. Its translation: CASGGTGRASYEQYF.

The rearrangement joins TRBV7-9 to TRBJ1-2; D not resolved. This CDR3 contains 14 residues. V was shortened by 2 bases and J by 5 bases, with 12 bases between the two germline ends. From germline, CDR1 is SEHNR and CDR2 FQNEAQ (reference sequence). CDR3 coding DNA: TGTGCCAGCAGCTTAAACCGACTTCTATATGGCTACACCTTC. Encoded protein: CASSLNRLLYGYTF.

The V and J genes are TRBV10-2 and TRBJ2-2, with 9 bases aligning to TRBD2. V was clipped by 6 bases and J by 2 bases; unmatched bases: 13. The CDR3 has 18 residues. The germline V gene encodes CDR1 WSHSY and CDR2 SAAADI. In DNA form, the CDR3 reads TGCGCCAGCAGGAAGTACCCTAGAGCGGGGGGCAACACCGGGGAGCTGTTTTTT. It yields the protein CASRKYPRAGGNTGELFF.

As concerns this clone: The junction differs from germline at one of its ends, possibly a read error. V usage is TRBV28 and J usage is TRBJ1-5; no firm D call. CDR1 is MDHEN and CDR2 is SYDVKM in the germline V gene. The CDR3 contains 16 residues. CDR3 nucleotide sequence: TGTGCCAGCAGGCCTTTCCCCATACTTCGGGGTCAGGCCCAGCATTTT. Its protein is CASRPFPILRGQAQHF. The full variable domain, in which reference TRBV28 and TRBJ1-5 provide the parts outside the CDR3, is DVKVTQSSRYLVKRTGEKVFLECVQDMDHENMFWYRQDPGLGLRLIYFSYDVKMKEKGDIPEGYSVSREKKERFSLILESASTNQTSMYLCASRPFPILRGQAQHFGDGTRLSIL.

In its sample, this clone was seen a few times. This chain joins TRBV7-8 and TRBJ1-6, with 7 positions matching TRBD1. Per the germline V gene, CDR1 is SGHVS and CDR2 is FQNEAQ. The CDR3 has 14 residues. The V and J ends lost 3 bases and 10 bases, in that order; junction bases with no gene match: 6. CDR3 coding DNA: TGTGCCAGCAGCTTGAGGGGGCCCTCATCACCCCTCCACTTT. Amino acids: CASSLRGPSSPLHF.

CDR3 bases: TGTGCCAGCAGCCCAGTAGGCAACCTGGGGCCGGGTGAAGCTTTCTTT. Translated: CASSPVGNLGPGEAFF. V usage is TRBV9 and J usage is TRBJ1-1, with a tentative D call TRBD1 (5 bases). CDR3 length equals 16 residues. Germline assignment: CDR1 SGDLS and CDR2 YYNGEE. V shed 4 bases and J shed 7 bases, with 23 bases lying between them.

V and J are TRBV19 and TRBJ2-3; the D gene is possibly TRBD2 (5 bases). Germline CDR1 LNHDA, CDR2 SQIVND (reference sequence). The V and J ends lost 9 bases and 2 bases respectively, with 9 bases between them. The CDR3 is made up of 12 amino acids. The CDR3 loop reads CASGEYTDTQYF. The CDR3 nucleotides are TGTGCCAGCGGGGAATACACAGATACGCAGTATTTT.

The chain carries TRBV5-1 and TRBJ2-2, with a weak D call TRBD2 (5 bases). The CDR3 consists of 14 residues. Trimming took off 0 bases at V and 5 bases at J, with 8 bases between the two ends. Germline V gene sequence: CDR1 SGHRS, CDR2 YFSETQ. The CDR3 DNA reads TGCGCCAGCAGCTTGGTCGGGGAAACCGGGGAGCTGTTTTTT. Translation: CASSLVGETGELFF.

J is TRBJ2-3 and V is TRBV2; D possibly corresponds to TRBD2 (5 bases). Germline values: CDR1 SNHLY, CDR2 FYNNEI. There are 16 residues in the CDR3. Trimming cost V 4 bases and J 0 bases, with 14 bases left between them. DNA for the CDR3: TGTGCCAGCAGTGCACGAGGGCGGGTTAGCACAGATACGCAGTATTTT. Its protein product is CASSARGRVSTDTQYF.

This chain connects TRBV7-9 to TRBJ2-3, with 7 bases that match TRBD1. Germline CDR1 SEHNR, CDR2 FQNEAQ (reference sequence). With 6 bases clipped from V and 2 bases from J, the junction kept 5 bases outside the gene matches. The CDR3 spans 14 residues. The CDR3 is CASRVGTDTDTQYF. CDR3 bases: TGTGCCAGCAGGGTCGGGACAGACACAGATACGCAGTATTTT.

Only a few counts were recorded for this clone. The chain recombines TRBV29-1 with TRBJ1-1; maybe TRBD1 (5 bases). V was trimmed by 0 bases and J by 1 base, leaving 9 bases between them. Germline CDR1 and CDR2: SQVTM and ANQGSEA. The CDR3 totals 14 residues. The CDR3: CSVEEDGGNTEAFF. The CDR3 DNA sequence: TGCAGCGTTGAAGAGGACGGGGGGAACACTGAAGCTTTCTTT.

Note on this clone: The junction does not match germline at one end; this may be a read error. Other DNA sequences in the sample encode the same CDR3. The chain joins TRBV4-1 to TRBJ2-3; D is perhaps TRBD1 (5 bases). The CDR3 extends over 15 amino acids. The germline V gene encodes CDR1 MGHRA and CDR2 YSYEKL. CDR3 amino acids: CASSQLEGGTDTQYF. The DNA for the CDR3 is TGTGCCAGCAGCCAATTGGAAGGGGGCACAGATACGCAGTATTTT.

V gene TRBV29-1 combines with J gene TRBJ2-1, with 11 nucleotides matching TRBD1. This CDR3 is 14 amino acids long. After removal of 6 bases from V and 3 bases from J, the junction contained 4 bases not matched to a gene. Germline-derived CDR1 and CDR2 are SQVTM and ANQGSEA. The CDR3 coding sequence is TGCAGCGTAGCCGGGACAGGGGGCTACAATGAGCAGTTCTTC. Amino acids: CSVAGTGGYNEQFF.

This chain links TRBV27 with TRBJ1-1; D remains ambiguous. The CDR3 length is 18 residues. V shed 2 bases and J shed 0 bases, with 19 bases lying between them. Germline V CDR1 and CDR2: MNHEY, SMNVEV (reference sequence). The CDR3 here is CASSLIGPPTIMNTEAFF. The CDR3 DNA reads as TGTGCCAGCAGTTTAATTGGGCCCCCGACAATCATGAACACTGAAGCTTTCTTT.

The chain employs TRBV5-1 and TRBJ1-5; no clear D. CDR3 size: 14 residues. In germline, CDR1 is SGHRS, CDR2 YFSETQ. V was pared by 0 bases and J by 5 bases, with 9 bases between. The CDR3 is CASSLEGGDQPQHF. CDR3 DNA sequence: TGCGCCAGCAGCTTGGAGGGTGGTGATCAGCCCCAGCATTTT.